A selection of T cell receptor beta chains follows, all from one sample in a study of T cells in Graves' hyperthyroidism and ophthalmopathy. TCRdb called the multiplex PCR reads again in MiXCR, with one record for every CDR3 protein. Of about 400,000 distinct CDR3 sequences in the sample, about 15% were seen once. The sequencing input was blood. These receptor sequences come from a woman aged 25 to 39 with Graves' hyperthyroidism. CDR3s include the opening cysteine and the closing phenylalanine or tryptophan. D genes are given only for firm matches. Some rows mark clone size as missing; the rest say once, few, many or name a class of expanded clone.

J: TRBJ2-7
V: TRBV18
size: few
D: TRBD2
CDR3: CASSVGTSLGEQYF
DNA: TGTGCCAGCTCGGTTGGGACTAGCCTTGGCGAGCAGTACTTC

J: TRBJ1-1
V: TRBV7-9
size: few
D: NA
CDR3: CASSFSGREAFF
DNA: TGTGCCAGCAGCTTTTCAGGGCGCGAAGCTTTCTTT

J: TRBJ1-1
V: TRBV7-9
size: few
D: TRBD1
CDR3: CASSVSQGDTEAFF
DNA: TGTGCCAGCAGCGTTTCACAGGGGGACACTGAAGCTTTCTTT

J: TRBJ1-1
V: TRBV5-1
size: NA
D: NA
CDR3: CASSLLPGNTEAFF
DNA: TGCGCCAGCAGCCTACTGCCGGGGAACACTGAAGCTTTCTTT

J: TRBJ2-5
V: TRBV7-9
size: NA
D: NA
CDR3: CASSSLSETQYF
DNA: TGTGCCAGCAGCTCGTTATCAGAGACCCAGTACTTC

J: TRBJ2-1
V: TRBV20-1
size: few
D: NA
CDR3: CSAPSYNEQFF
DNA: TGCAGTGCACCTTCCTACAATGAGCAGTTCTTC

J: TRBJ2-3
V: TRBV10-3
size: NA
D: NA
CDR3: CAISGALSTDTQYF
DNA: TGTGCCATCAGTGGTGCACTTAGCACAGATACGCAGTATTTT

J: TRBJ2-2
V: TRBV7-9
size: many
D: NA
CDR3: CASSFGVGVNTGELFF
DNA: TGTGCCAGCAGCTTCGGGGTCGGAGTGAACACCGGGGAGCTGTTTTTT

J: TRBJ2-7
V: TRBV3-1
size: many
D: NA
CDR3: CASSGAYEQYF
DNA: TGTGCCAGCTCAGGGGCCTACGAGCAGTACTTC

J: TRBJ1-5
V: TRBV27
size: many
D: NA
CDR3: CASSVTGYNQPQHF
DNA: TGTGCCAGCAGTGTCACAGGGTACAATCAGCCCCAGCATTTT

J: TRBJ2-5
V: TRBV27
size: many
D: NA
CDR3: CASSLPIYTPLGETQYF
DNA: TGTGCCAGCAGCCTCCCTATATACACTCCCTTGGGGGAGACCCAGTACTTC

J: TRBJ2-1
V: TRBV20-1
size: NA
D: NA
CDR3: CSAQISTGTNEQFF
DNA: TGCAGTGCCCAGATTTCAACGGGGACCAATGAGCAGTTCTTC

J: TRBJ2-1
V: TRBV20-1
size: NA
D: NA
CDR3: CSARSGVSYNEQFF
DNA: TGCAGTGCTAGATCAGGGGTCTCCTACAATGAGCAGTTCTTC

J: TRBJ2-5
V: TRBV7-8
size: many
D: NA
CDR3: CASSWAAGTQYF
DNA: TGTGCCAGCAGCTGGGCAGCCGGGACCCAGTACTTC

J: TRBJ1-2
V: TRBV20-1
size: NA
D: NA
CDR3: CSARDPGTPNYGYTF
DNA: TGCAGTGCTAGAGATCCCGGGACACCTAACTATGGCTACACCTTC

J: TRBJ1-1
V: TRBV5-1
size: many
D: NA
CDR3: CASSFPDPNTEAFF
DNA: TGCGCCAGCAGCTTTCCCGATCCTAACACTGAAGCTTTCTTT

J: TRBJ1-5
V: TRBV6-1
size: NA
D: TRBD1
CDR3: CASSPSRGSNQPQHF
DNA: TGTGCCAGCAGTCCCTCCAGGGGGAGCAATCAGCCCCAGCATTTT

J: TRBJ1-6
V: TRBV4-1
size: few
D: TRBD1
CDR3: CASSQDTGANYNSPLHF
DNA: TGCGCCAGCAGCCAAGATACAGGGGCCAACTATAATTCACCCCTCCACTTT

J: TRBJ1-1
V: TRBV24-1
size: many
D: TRBD1
CDR3: CATSGTGGAFNTEAFF
DNA: TGTGCCACCAGTGGGACAGGGGGCGCTTTCAACACTGAAGCTTTCTTT

J: TRBJ2-1
V: TRBV4-1
size: NA
D: NA
CDR3: CASSQVANNRVNEQFF
DNA: TGCGCCAGCAGCCAAGTCGCTAATAACAGGGTCAATGAGCAGTTCTTC

J: TRBJ1-1
V: TRBV11-1
size: many
D: NA
CDR3: CASSSGILNTEAFF
DNA: TGTGCCAGCAGCTCAGGCATTTTGAACACTGAAGCTTTCTTT

J: TRBJ2-5
V: TRBV20-1
size: many
D: NA
CDR3: CSAREAGLETQYF
DNA: TGCAGTGCTAGAGAGGCTGGGTTGGAGACCCAGTACTTC

J: TRBJ2-1
V: TRBV19
size: few
D: TRBD2
CDR3: CASSIGGTTRLNEQFF
DNA: TGTGCCAGTAGTATAGGAGGGACTACTCGACTCAATGAGCAGTTCTTC

J: TRBJ1-5
V: TRBV12-3/TRBV12-4
size: many
D: NA
CDR3: CASSPWGVPSNQPQHF
DNA: TGTGCCAGCAGCCCATGGGGGGTACCTAGCAATCAGCCCCAGCATTTT

J: TRBJ2-1
V: TRBV7-9
size: NA
D: NA
CDR3: CASRTGRVSNEQFF
DNA: TGTGCCAGCAGAACAGGGAGGGTCAGCAATGAGCAGTTCTTC

J: TRBJ2-3
V: TRBV7-6
size: many
D: TRBD1
CDR3: CASSFARDREDTQYF
DNA: TGTGCCAGCAGCTTCGCCCGGGACAGGGAGGATACGCAGTATTTT

J: TRBJ2-2
V: TRBV27
size: many
D: NA
CDR3: CASSLSGRSGELFF
DNA: TGTGCCAGCAGTTTATCGGGCAGGAGCGGGGAGCTGTTTTTT

J: TRBJ2-1
V: TRBV7-3
size: few
D: TRBD1
CDR3: CASSVSQGAYNEQFF
DNA: TGTGCCAGCAGCGTGTCGCAGGGGGCCTACAATGAGCAGTTCTTC

J: TRBJ2-7
V: TRBV20-1
size: NA
D: NA
CDR3: CSARTVVRGTHEQYF
DNA: TGCAGTGCTAGAACCGTGGTCAGGGGAACCCACGAGCAGTACTTC

J: TRBJ2-2
V: TRBV9
size: few
D: NA
CDR3: CASSVGTQNTGELFF
DNA: TGTGCCAGCAGCGTGGGGACCCAGAACACCGGGGAGCTGTTTTTT

J: TRBJ2-3
V: TRBV19
size: NA
D: NA
CDR3: CASSTSRGNTDTQYF
DNA: TGTGCCAGTAGTACTAGCCGCGGGAACACAGATACGCAGTATTTT

J: TRBJ2-1
V: TRBV30
size: few
D: TRBD2
CDR3: CAWSETSGRAGEQFF
DNA: TGTGCCTGGAGCGAAACTAGCGGGAGGGCCGGTGAGCAGTTCTTC

J: TRBJ2-7
V: TRBV6-1
size: few
D: TRBD2
CDR3: CASSYGTSGWYEQYF
DNA: TGTGCCAGCAGTTACGGGACTAGCGGGTGGTATGAGCAGTACTTC

J: TRBJ2-1
V: TRBV28
size: many
D: NA
CDR3: CASSFPPAAYNEQFF
DNA: TGTGCCAGCAGTTTTCCCCCCGCAGCCTACAATGAGCAGTTCTTC

J: TRBJ1-6
V: TRBV20-1
size: NA
D: NA
CDR3: CSASEVGRRPLHF
DNA: TGCAGTGCTTCTGAGGTGGGGAGGCGACCCCTCCACTTT

J: TRBJ2-3
V: TRBV3-1
size: many
D: NA
CDR3: CASSPWTTSTDTQYF
DNA: TGTGCCAGCAGCCCATGGACCACAAGCACAGATACGCAGTATTTT

J: TRBJ2-7
V: TRBV11-2
size: many
D: NA
CDR3: CASSLEPSTYEQYF
DNA: TGTGCCAGCAGCTTAGAACCGAGTACCTACGAGCAGTACTTC

J: TRBJ2-2
V: TRBV12-3/TRBV12-4
size: few
D: NA
CDR3: CASTLIGELFF
DNA: TGTGCCAGCACCTTGATCGGGGAGCTGTTTTTT

J: TRBJ2-6
V: TRBV3-1
size: few
D: TRBD2
CDR3: CASSQDGSLAGTSGANVLTF
DNA: TGTGCCAGCAGCCAAGATGGTTCGCTAGCGGGGACTTCTGGGGCCAACGTCCTGACTTTC

J: TRBJ2-3
V: TRBV13
size: many
D: TRBD2
CDR3: CASSLGAGGTDTQYF
DNA: TGTGCCAGCAGCTTGGGAGCGGGGGGAACAGATACGCAGTATTTT

J: TRBJ2-2
V: TRBV12-5
size: NA
D: TRBD2
CDR3: CASGSGLAGPGELFF
DNA: TGTGCTAGTGGTTCGGGACTAGCGGGCCCCGGGGAGCTGTTTTTT

J: TRBJ1-4
V: TRBV30
size: NA
D: NA
CDR3: CAWTHREKLFF
DNA: TGTGCCTGGACACACAGAGAAAAACTGTTTTTT

J: TRBJ2-7
V: TRBV29-1
size: many
D: TRBD2
CDR3: CSVLSGRPHEQYF
DNA: TGCAGCGTCCTTAGCGGGAGGCCACACGAGCAGTACTTC

J: TRBJ2-7
V: TRBV27
size: NA
D: TRBD2
CDR3: CASSRPGGRVSGYEQYF
DNA: TGTGCCAGCAGTCGCCCGGGGGGACGAGTATCGGGTTACGAGCAGTACTTC

J: TRBJ2-6
V: TRBV7-8
size: NA
D: NA
CDR3: CASSRGRGPGANVLTF
DNA: TGTGCCAGCAGCCGCGGAAGGGGCCCTGGGGCCAACGTCCTGACTTTC

J: TRBJ1-1
V: TRBV5-6
size: NA
D: NA
CDR3: CASSLPNRNTEAFF
DNA: TGTGCCAGCAGCTTGCCAAACAGGAACACTGAAGCTTTCTTT

J: TRBJ2-2
V: TRBV5-1
size: few
D: NA
CDR3: CASSLRTGEGGELFF
DNA: TGCGCCAGCAGCTTGCGGACGGGGGAAGGCGGGGAGCTGTTTTTT

J: TRBJ2-5
V: TRBV20-1
size: few
D: TRBD2
CDR3: CSAKSVWTSGFYQETQYF
DNA: TGCAGTGCTAAGTCCGTATGGACTAGCGGCTTCTACCAAGAGACCCAGTACTTC

J: TRBJ2-5
V: TRBV7-2
size: NA
D: NA
CDR3: CASSFQVQETQYF
DNA: TGTGCCAGCAGCTTTCAGGTCCAAGAGACCCAGTACTTC

J: TRBJ2-7
V: TRBV5-1
size: NA
D: TRBD1
CDR3: CASSALTGNNLYEQYF
DNA: TGCGCCAGCAGCGCCCTGACAGGGAATAATCTCTACGAGCAGTACTTC

J: TRBJ2-1
V: TRBV6-2/TRBV6-3
size: many
D: NA
CDR3: CASSYSEGRTYNEQFF
DNA: TGTGCCAGCAGTTATAGTGAGGGTAGAACCTACAATGAGCAGTTCTTC

J: TRBJ2-1
V: TRBV7-7
size: few
D: TRBD2
CDR3: CASSVDSGAYNEQFF
DNA: TGTGCCAGCAGCGTAGATAGCGGGGCCTACAATGAGCAGTTCTTC

J: TRBJ1-2
V: TRBV6-1
size: NA
D: NA
CDR3: CASMGHSYGYTF
DNA: TGTGCCAGCATGGGACACAGCTATGGCTACACCTTC

J: TRBJ2-5
V: TRBV11-2
size: many
D: TRBD2
CDR3: CASSQRLAGGPVQETQYF
DNA: TGTGCCAGCAGCCAAAGGCTAGCGGGAGGGCCTGTCCAAGAGACCCAGTACTTC

J: TRBJ2-2
V: TRBV27
size: NA
D: TRBD2
CDR3: CASSSSGDGTSGRATGELFF
DNA: TGTGCCAGCAGTTCCTCCGGGGACGGTACTAGCGGGAGGGCCACCGGGGAGCTGTTTTTT

J: TRBJ2-4
V: TRBV7-2
size: NA
D: NA
CDR3: CASSFQGSVTLPKNIQYF
DNA: TGTGCCAGCAGCTTTCAGGGATCAGTGACTCTACCCAAAAACATTCAGTACTTC

J: TRBJ2-7
V: TRBV19
size: NA
D: TRBD2
CDR3: CASSTTGLAGGSSYEQYF
DNA: TGTGCCAGTAGTACAACCGGACTAGCGGGAGGGAGCTCCTACGAGCAGTACTTC

J: TRBJ2-3
V: TRBV15
size: once
D: NA
CDR3: CATRGPLGVSTDTQYF
DNA: TGTGCCACCAGGGGCCCTCTAGGGGTAAGCACAGATACGCAGTATTTT

J: TRBJ2-7
V: TRBV20-1
size: many
D: NA
CDR3: CSASDPARGTYEQYF
DNA: TGCAGTGCTAGTGATCCCGCGCGCGGGACCTACGAGCAGTACTTC